This T cell receptor beta chain was recovered during a study of tumor and adjacent non-tumor tissue in lung cancer. The CDR3 sequence is 17 residues long. Germline assignment: CDR1 SGHRS and CDR2 YFSETQ. Note on this clonotype: At one boundary the junction diverges from the germline segment, which might be a read error.

This sample's RNA came from whole unsorted tissue. A modified ARM-PCR protocol with three rounds of nested PCR amplified TCRbeta. MiXCR, applied by TCRdb to the multiplex PCR reads, yields one record per CDR3 protein. Altogether more than 60,000 distinct CDR3 sequences are present, 60% to 80% being singletons, with the ten largest covering approximately 12%. The receptor was isolated from a woman between 45 and 60 years old with non-small cell lung cancer. This chain connects TRBV5-1 to TRBJ2-1; possible D gene TRBD2, 5 bases. The sequencing input was lung tumor tissue. The chain's CDR3 is CASSPNSAIESYNEQFF. The CDR3, as DNA: TGCGCCAGCAGCCCAAATAGCGCGATCGAATCCTACAATGAGCAGTTCTTT.